This TCR beta chain was sequenced in a study of human T cells and chemical hapten exposure. Study as a whole: A roughly 2 cm by roughly 2 cm inner upper arm patch received 2% DPC for sensitization. Findings and limits, study-wide: The formation of large CDR3 similarity clusters by expanded TCRs significantly exceeded that of controls. DPC sensitization produced no change in TCRs with frequency above 1 in 1000.

Stated time point: pre-sensitization, week 0. The sample's treatment: therapeutic diphenylcyclopropenone sensitization with weekly scalp DPC. TCRdb reanalysed the RACE reads using MiXCR and keeps one entry per CDR3 protein. The sample yields around 180,000 distinct CDR3 sequences, roughly 30% seen once. The CDR3 has 15 residues. Germline-derived CDR1 and CDR2 are DFQATT and SNEGSKA (reference sequence). V was shortened by 4 bases and J by 3 bases, with 15 bases between the two germline ends. Points on this clonotype: Its antigen is unknown.

The sample here was whole blood, taken in connection with sensitization to the hapten diphenylcyclopropenone (DPC). The rearrangement uses TRBV20-1 and TRBJ2-2, with a possible D match to TRBD2 (6 bases). The TCR was taken from a woman between 25 and 40 years old with alopecia areata. Some clones in this sample may be carry-over from other donors' samples. CDR3 DNA sequence: TGCAGTGCTACCCCGTGGCGGGACTACACCGGGGAGCTGTTTTTT. This codes for CSATPWRDYTGELFF.